Following are 21 T cell receptor beta chains from one sample sequenced in a study of tumor-infiltrating lymphocytes in primary liver carcinoma. Total RNA and DNA came together from approximately 20-30 mg of bulk tissue without cell sorting. TCR beta cDNA was reverse-transcribed from about 500 ng of total RNA. The reaction used a constant-region primer and ProtoScript II reverse transcriptase. Employing slightly modified ARM-PCR, three nested multiplex PCR rounds were run, and these gave rise to the TCR beta libraries. Running ten to eleven cycles apiece, the first two PCR rounds relied on TRBV1-TRBV30 forward primers together with a C-beta reverse primer. TCRdb redid the calling of the multiplex PCR reads with MiXCR, one entry per CDR3 protein. The sample has 150,000 to 200,000 distinct CDR3 sequences, around 81% seen once. Sequenced: tumor tissue from primary liver carcinoma. All receptors come from a man aged 40-55 years with primary liver carcinoma and hepatitis B virus infection.

For this clonotype: The junction differs from germline at one of its ends, possibly a read error. The V and J genes are TRBV5-1 and TRBJ2-3; D is unresolved. The germline CDR1 and CDR2 sequences are SGHRS and YFSETQ. The CDR3 runs to 12 residues. CDR3 nucleotides: TGCGCCAGCAGCTTGGAGTCGGGCACGCAGTGTTTT. This gives the protein CASSLESGTQCF.

On this clonotype: One end of the junction is discordant with germline, which a read error may explain. The chain links TRBV5-4 to TRBJ2-1; 8 bases map to TRBD2. This CDR3 has 14 amino acids. CDR1 is SGHNT, CDR2 YYREEE, per germline (reference sequence). The CDR3 protein is CDSSPSGGQDERFF. The CDR3 region has the DNA TGTGACAGCAGCCCCTCGGGGGGGCAGGATGAGCGGTTCTTC.

A remark on this clonotype: It is likely a read error, because the conserved phenylalanine at the end of the CDR3 is missing. V gene TRBV5-6 combines with J gene TRBJ2-5; D gene unclear. The J call may be in error: the DNA end matches TRBJ2-1 better. The CDR3 sequence is 14 residues long. Germline V gene lookup returns CDR1 SGHDT and CDR2 YYEEEE. The CDR3 protein is CASSLEANQETQFL. Here the CDR3 DNA reads TGTGCCAGCAGCTTGGAGGCTAACCAAGAGACCCAGTTCTTA.

Only one count was recorded for this clonotype. CDR3 amino acids: CGVGTGLQPQHF. In DNA, the CDR3 is TGCGGTGTTGGGACAGGGCTTCAGCCCCAGCATTTT. The chain combines TRBV29-1 with TRBJ1-5; 9 bases match TRBD1. Germline assignment: CDR1 SQVTM and CDR2 ANQGSEA. The CDR3 runs 12 residues.

For this clonotype: A read error may explain this, as a much larger clone is one base away. This rearrangement joins TRBV6-2 or TRBV6-3 to TRBJ2-1; TRBD2 agrees at 10 bases. The J segment lost 9 bases and the V segment lost 4 bases, leaving 18 bases of the junction unmatched. This CDR3 contains 18 residues. Germline V lookup: CDR1 MNHEY, CDR2 SVGEGT. The CDR3 nucleotides are TGTGCCAGCAGTTCCCAGGCTAGCGGGAGTGTAGAGAGGGGTGAGCAGTTCTTC. As protein: CASSSQASGSVERGEQFF.

To note about this clonotype: Given a much more abundant clone one base away, this may be a read error. The J gene is TRBJ1-2, the V gene TRBV30; D unclear. CDR3 length equals 11 residues. V lost 3 bases, J lost 10 bases, and 12 bases lay in between. The germline V gene encodes CDR1 GTSNPN and CDR2 SVGIG (reference sequence). The CDR3 loop is CAWRGVTDYTF. In DNA form, the CDR3 reads TGTGCCTGGAGAGGAGTCACTGACTACACCTTC.

As concerns this clonotype: One end of the junction does not line up with germline, which may come from a read error. V gene TRBV11-3 combines with J gene TRBJ1-5; D gene unclear. This CDR3 has 15 residues. Germline lookup yields CDR1 SGHNT and CDR2 YENEEA. The CDR3 reads CTSSLDLVVTQPQHF. CDR3 bases: TGTACCAGCAGCTTAGATCTGGTGGTGACTCAGCCTCAGCATTTT.

As for this clonotype: Given the absence of the conserved phenylalanine or tryptophan at the CDR3 end, a read error is likely. The chain couples TRBV28 to TRBJ2-1; TRBD2 matches at 13 bases. Germline V CDR1 and CDR2: MDHEN, SYDVKM. J gave up 1 base and V 3 bases, and 9 bases lay outside the gene matches. This CDR3 spans 19 amino acids. The CDR3 DNA reads as TGTGCCAGCAGTTTTGCGGGACTAGCGGGATTGAGTTCCTACAATGAGCAGTTCGTC. It is translated as CASSFAGLAGLSSYNEQFV.

In its sample, this clonotype was seen once. This sequence joins TRBV6-5 and TRBJ1-5, with D maybe TRBD1 (5 bases). The CDR3 loop spans 13 amino acids. Germline values: CDR1 MNHEY, CDR2 SVGAGI. The ends were cut back, 8 bases at V and 7 bases at J, with 15 bases in the middle. CDR3 nucleotide sequence: TGTGCCAGCGGGGACGGTAGGAACCAGCCCCAGCATTTT. Its translation is CASGDGRNQPQHF.

With respect to this clonotype: One end of the junction varies from germline; a read error may be responsible. This chain connects TRBV12-3 or TRBV12-4 to TRBJ2-3; 8 bases agree with TRBD2. This CDR3 region has 16 residues. The CDR3 loop reads CASSLDSSGSTYTQYF. CDR3 nucleotides: TGTGCCAGCAGTTTAGATTCCAGCGGGAGTACATATACGCAATATTTT.

As concerns this clonotype: The junction departs from germline at one end; a sequencing error may be responsible. The rearrangement joins TRBV6-5 to TRBJ2-3, with 7 bases identical to TRBD1. The CDR3 length is 17 residues. CDR1 and CDR2 (germline): MNHEY, SVGAGI. The CDR3 spells CASSYGRRGGLTDTQYF. The DNA of the CDR3 is TGTGCTAGCAGTTACGGTCGTAGAGGGGGCCTCACAGATACGCAGTATTTT.

A note on this clonotype: A read error may produce the germline difference seen at one junction end. This chain connects TRBV6-1 to TRBJ1-2; 9 positions agree with TRBD1. The CDR3 loop spans 14 amino acids. In germline, CDR1 is MNHNS, CDR2 SASEGT. The CDR3 protein is CASTSGTGFYDYTF. For the CDR3, the DNA is TGTGCCAGTACTTCCGGGACAGGGTTCTATGACTACACCTTT.

With regard to this clonotype: Relative to the germline gene, one junction end is altered; a read error may explain this. The chain combines TRBV12-3 or TRBV12-4 with TRBJ2-5; D is unresolved. The CDR3 has 16 amino acids. Here the CDR3 reads CACSHEVPVGGETQYF. CDR3 in DNA: TGTGCCTGCAGCCATGAGGTTCCAGTGGGCGGAGAGACCCAGTACTTC.

A remark on this clonotype: A junction end diverges from the germline sequence, so it may reflect a read error. The V call is TRBV4-3, the J call TRBJ2-7, with D perhaps matching TRBD1 or TRBD2 (5 bases each). The CDR3 sequence is 17 residues long. Germline V gene data show CDR1 as LGHNA and CDR2 as YSLEER. This CDR3 is CVNSQEVTGRISHEQYF. CDR3 coding DNA: TGCGTCAACAGCCAGGAGGTCACAGGTCGAATCTCCCACGAGCAGTACTTC.

Only one count was recorded for this clonotype. The junction departs from the called germline gene at one end, perhaps through a read error. The V call is TRBV11-1, the J call TRBJ2-2; D may correspond to TRBD1 or TRBD2 (5 bases each). Germline CDR1 and CDR2: SGHAT and FQDESV (reference sequence). This CDR3 is built from 15 residues. The CDR3 coding sequence is TGTGCCAGCAACTATACAGGATCTTTCTCCGGGAAGCTGTTTTTT. Residues: CASNYTGSFSGKLFF.

The chain is built from TRBV5-6 and TRBJ2-7; perhaps TRBD2 as D (6 bases). V lost 7 bases and J lost 2, with 22 bases in between. CDR3 length equals 16 residues. Germline assignment: CDR1 SGHDT and CDR2 YYEEEE. The DNA of the CDR3 is TGTGCCAGCGACTTGTCGGGGGTAACTAGCACCTACGAGCAGTACTTC. It is translated as CASDLSGVTSTYEQYF.

Turning to this clonotype: The junction does not match germline at one end; this may be a read error. V is TRBV4-2 and J is TRBJ2-3; D possibly corresponds to TRBD1 (5 bases). The CDR3 is 15 residues long. CDR1 LGHNA and CDR2 YNFKEQ come from the germline V gene. The CDR3, as DNA: TGTGCCAGCAGCCAAGAGCAGGGTGTGGCAGATATGCAGTATTTT. Residues: CASSQEQGVADMQYF.

On this clonotype: Possible read error: a much larger clone is one base away. The conserved final phenylalanine or tryptophan is absent from the CDR3, which likely points to a read error. CDR3 DNA sequence: TGTGCCAGCAGTCGAACCCGTCACGGGGGGGACAATGAGCAGTTCTTA. Its protein is CASSRTRHGGDNEQFL. This chain uses TRBV6-2 or TRBV6-3 with TRBJ2-1; TRBD2 matches 8 bases. Germline V gene data show CDR1 as MNHEY and CDR2 as SVGEGT. CDR3 length equals 16 residues. V was pared by 5 bases and J by 5 bases, with 11 bases of the junction left unmatched.

In regard to this clonotype: A single base separates this from a much larger clone, so it may be a read error. The CDR3 is CASSLPGQQMYEQYF. CDR3 DNA sequence: TGTGCCAGCAGCCTCCCGGGACAACAAATGTACGAGCAGTACTTC. The chain is built from TRBV2 and TRBJ2-7, with D possibly matching TRBD1 (6 bases). The ends were cut back, 6 bases at V and 4 bases at J, with 19 bases in the middle. CDR1 and CDR2 (germline): SNHLY, FYNNEI. CDR3 size: 15 residues.

A word on this clonotype: The junction shows a germline mismatch at one end, possibly a read error. The V gene is TRBV6-1, the J gene TRBJ2-7; D is perhaps TRBD1 (5 bases). The V gene's germline CDR1 is MNHNS and CDR2 SASEGT. The CDR3 has 13 residues. CDR3 protein: CASTRTRSYEQYF. CDR3 nucleotide sequence: TGTGCCAGCACCCGGACACGTTCCTACGAACAGTACTTC.

This clonotype was recorded a few times. A much bigger clone sits one base away, suggesting this may be a read error. The genes are TRBV6-5 and TRBJ1-5, with unresolved D. Germline V lookup: CDR1 MNHEY, CDR2 SVGAGI. CDR3 length: 15 amino acids. The CDR3 bases are TGTGTCAGCAGTCCCCGGAGGATTAGCAATCAGCCCCAGCATTTT. Translating it yields CVSSPRRISNQPQHF.